This T cell receptor (beta chain) was documented in a study of CD8 T cells in Susac syndrome. Random hexamers were used to reverse transcribe roughly 0.5 to 1 ug of RNA. A single record per CDR3 protein comes from TCRdb applying MiXCR to the immunoSEQ multiplex PCR reads. The sample yields 180,000 or so distinct CDR3 sequences, around 95% seen once. CD8+ and CD4+ T cells from blood underwent TCR beta sequencing, which was carried out in a high-throughput format. TEMRA cells were enriched by FACS, and CD4+ and CD8+ T cells were negatively isolated. Germline CDR1 is DFQATT and CDR2 is SNEGSKA (reference sequence). The CDR3 consists of 12 residues. V shed 7 bases and J shed 6 bases, with 15 bases lying between them.

The TCR sequence derives from a human donor in good health. Source material: CD4+ T cells from PBMCs. V and J are TRBV20-1 and TRBJ1-2; D remains unclear. Written as DNA, the CDR3 is TGCAGTGGGACGAGGAATCGGGATGGCTACACCTTC. Its protein is CSGTRNRDGYTF.